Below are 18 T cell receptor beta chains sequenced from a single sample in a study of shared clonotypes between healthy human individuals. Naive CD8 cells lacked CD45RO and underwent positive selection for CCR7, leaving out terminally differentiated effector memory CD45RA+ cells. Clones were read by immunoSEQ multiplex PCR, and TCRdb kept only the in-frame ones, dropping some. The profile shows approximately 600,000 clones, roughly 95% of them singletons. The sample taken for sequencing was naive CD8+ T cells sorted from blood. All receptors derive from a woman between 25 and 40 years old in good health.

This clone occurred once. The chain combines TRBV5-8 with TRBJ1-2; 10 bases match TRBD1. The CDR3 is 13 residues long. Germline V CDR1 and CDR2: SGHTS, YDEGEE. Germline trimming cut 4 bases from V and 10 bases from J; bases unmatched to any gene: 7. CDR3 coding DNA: TGTGCCAGCAGCCACGGACAGGGGGATGTCTACACCTTC. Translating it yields CASSHGQGDVYTF. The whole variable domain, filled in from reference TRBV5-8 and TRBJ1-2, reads EAGVTQSPTHLIKTRGQQATLRCSPISGHTSVYWYQQALGLGLQFLLWYDEGEERNRGNFPPRFSGRQFPNYSSELNVNALELEDSALYLCASSHGQGDVYTFGSGTRLTVV.

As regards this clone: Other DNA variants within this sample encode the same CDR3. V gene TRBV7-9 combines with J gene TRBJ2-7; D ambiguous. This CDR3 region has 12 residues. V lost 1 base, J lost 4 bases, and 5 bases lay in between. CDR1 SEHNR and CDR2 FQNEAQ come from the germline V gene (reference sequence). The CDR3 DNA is TGTGCCAGCAGCTTAGGCCAGTACGAGCAGTACTTC. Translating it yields CASSLGQYEQYF.

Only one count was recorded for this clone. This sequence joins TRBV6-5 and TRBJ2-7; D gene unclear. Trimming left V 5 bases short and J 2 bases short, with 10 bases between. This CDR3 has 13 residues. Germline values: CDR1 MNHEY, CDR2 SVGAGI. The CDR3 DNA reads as TGTGCCAGCAGTCCCATAGGCCCCTACGAGCAGTACTTC. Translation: CASSPIGPYEQYF.

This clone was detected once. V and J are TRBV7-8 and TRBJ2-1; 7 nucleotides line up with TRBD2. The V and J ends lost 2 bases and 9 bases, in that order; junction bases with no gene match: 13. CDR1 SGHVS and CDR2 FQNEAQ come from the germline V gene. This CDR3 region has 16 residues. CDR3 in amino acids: CASSLSGISGGGEQFF. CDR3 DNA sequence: TGTGCCAGCAGCTTATCTGGTATATCGGGAGGTGGTGAGCAGTTCTTC.

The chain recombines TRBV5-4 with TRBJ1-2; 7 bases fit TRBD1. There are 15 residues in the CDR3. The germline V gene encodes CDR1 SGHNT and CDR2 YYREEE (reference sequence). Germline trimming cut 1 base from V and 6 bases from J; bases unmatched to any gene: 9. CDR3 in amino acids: CASSLRQGVTDGYTF. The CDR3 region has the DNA TGTGCCAGCAGCTTGAGGCAGGGGGTGACTGATGGCTACACCTTC.

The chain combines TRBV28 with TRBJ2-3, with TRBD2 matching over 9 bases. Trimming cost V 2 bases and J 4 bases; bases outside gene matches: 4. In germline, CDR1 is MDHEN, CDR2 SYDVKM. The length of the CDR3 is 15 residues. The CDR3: CASSLMLAGADTQYF. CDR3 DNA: TGTGCCAGCAGTTTAATGTTAGCGGGAGCAGATACGCAGTATTTT.

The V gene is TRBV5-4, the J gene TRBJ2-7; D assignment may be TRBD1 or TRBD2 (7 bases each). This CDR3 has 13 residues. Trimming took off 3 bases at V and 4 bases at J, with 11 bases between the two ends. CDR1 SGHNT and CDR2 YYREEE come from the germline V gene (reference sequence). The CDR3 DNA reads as TGTGCCAGCAGCTCTCAGGGGGGGTACGAGCAGTACTTC. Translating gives CASSSQGGYEQYF. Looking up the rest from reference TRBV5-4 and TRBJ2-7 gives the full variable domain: ETGVTQSPTHLIKTRGQQVTLRCSSQSGHNTVSWYQQALGQGPQFIFQYYREEENGRGNFPPRFSGLQFPNYSSELNVNALELDDSALYLCASSSQGGYEQYFGPGTRLTVT.

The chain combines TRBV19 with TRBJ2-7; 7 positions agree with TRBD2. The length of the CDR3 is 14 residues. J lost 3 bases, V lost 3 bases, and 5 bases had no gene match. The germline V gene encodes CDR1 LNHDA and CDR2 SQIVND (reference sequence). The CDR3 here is CASSIGGRGYEQYF. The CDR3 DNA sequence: TGTGCCAGTAGTATCGGCGGGAGAGGCTACGAGCAGTACTTC. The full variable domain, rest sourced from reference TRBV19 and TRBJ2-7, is DGGITQSPKYLFRKEGQNVTLSCEQNLNHDAMYWYRQDPGQGLRLIYYSQIVNDFQKGDIAEGYSVSREKKESFPLTVTSAQKNPTAFYLCASSIGGRGYEQYFGPGTRLTVT.

CDR3 in DNA: TGTGCCAGCAGTTTAATACAGGGCAGACTGGGCGAGCAGTACTTC. Protein: CASSLIQGRLGEQYF. The rearrangement links TRBV28 to TRBJ2-7, with D tentatively TRBD1 (6 bases). CDR1 and CDR2 (germline): MDHEN, SYDVKM. The CDR3 covers 15 residues. V lost 2 bases, J lost 6 bases, and 17 bases lay in between.

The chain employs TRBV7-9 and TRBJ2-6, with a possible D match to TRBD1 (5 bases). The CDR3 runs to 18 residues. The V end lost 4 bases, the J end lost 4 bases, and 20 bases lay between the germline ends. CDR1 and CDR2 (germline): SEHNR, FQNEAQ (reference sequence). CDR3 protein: CASSSPQGNRAGANVLTF. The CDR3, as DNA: TGTGCCAGCAGCTCCCCCCAGGGAAATCGAGCCGGGGCCAACGTCCTGACTTTC.

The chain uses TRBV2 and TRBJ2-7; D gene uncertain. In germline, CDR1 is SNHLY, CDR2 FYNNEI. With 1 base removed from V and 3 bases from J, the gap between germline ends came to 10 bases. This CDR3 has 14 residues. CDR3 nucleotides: TGTGCCAGCAGTGAAGGGGTATTGGGCTACGAGCAGTACTTC. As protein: CASSEGVLGYEQYF.

Here the CDR3 reads CASSTQGTLRGADTQYF. The CDR3 DNA is TGTGCCAGTAGTACACAGGGGACCCTTCGTGGCGCAGATACGCAGTATTTT. The V call is TRBV19, the J call TRBJ2-3; 7 nucleotides align to TRBD1. This CDR3 region has 17 residues. V dropped 4 bases and J dropped 4; count of bases not matched to a gene: 14. CDR1 is LNHDA, CDR2 SQIVND, per germline (reference sequence).

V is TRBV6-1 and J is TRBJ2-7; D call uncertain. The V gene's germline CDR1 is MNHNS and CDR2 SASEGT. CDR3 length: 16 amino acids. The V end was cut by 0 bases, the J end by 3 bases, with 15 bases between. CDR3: CASSEARATRNYEQYF. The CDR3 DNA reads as TGTGCCAGCAGTGAAGCTAGGGCCACCCGCAACTACGAGCAGTACTTC.

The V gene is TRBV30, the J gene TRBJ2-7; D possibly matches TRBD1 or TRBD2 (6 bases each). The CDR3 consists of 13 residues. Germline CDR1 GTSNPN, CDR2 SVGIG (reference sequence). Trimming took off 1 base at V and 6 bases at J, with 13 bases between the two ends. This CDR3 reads CAWSAGRGAEQYF. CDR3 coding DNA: TGTGCCTGGAGTGCGGGTAGGGGGGCCGAGCAGTACTTC.

The CDR3 here is CAWSTDRIYGYTF. For the CDR3, the DNA is TGTGCCTGGAGTACCGACAGGATCTATGGCTACACCTTC. This chain links TRBV30 with TRBJ1-2; tentatively, D is TRBD1 (6 bases). Deletions cut 2 bases from V and 4 bases from J, with 11 bases between. The CDR3 sequence is 13 residues long. The germline gives CDR1 GTSNPN, CDR2 SVGIG (reference sequence).

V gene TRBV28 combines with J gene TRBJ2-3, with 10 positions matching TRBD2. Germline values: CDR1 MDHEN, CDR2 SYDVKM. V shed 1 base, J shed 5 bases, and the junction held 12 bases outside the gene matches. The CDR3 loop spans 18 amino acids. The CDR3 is CASSLFVLAGASGDTQYF. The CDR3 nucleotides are TGTGCCAGCAGTTTATTTGTCCTAGCGGGAGCCTCTGGAGATACGCAGTATTTT.

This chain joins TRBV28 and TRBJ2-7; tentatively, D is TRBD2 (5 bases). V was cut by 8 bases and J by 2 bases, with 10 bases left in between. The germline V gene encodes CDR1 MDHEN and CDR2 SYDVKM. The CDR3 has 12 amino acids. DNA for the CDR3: TGTGCCAGCCAGAGCGGCCCCTACGAGCAGTACTTC. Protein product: CASQSGPYEQYF.

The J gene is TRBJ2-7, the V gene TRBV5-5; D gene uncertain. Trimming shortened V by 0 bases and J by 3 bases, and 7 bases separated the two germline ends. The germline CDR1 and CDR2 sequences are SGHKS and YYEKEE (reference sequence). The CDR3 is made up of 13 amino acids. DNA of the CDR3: TGTGCCAGCAGCTTGGGTGGAGACTACGAGCAGTACTTC. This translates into CASSLGGDYEQYF.